This TCR beta chain was sequenced during a study of T cells in Graves' hyperthyroidism and ophthalmopathy. General study results and limits: Most thyroid clonotypes expanded above 0.001 appeared in blood too.

In germline, CDR1 is MNHNS, CDR2 SASEGT. Trimming shortened V by 6 bases and J by 5 bases, and 11 bases separated the two germline ends. The length of the CDR3 is 13 residues. TCR beta CDR3 regions were amplified from RNA. With the HTBI primer set, the TCR CDR3 went through a first round of RT-PCR. TCRdb re-called the multiplex PCR reads through MiXCR, storing one row per CDR3 protein. In the table there are a few hundred thousand distinct CDR3 sequences, more than 14% of which are singletons. This clonotype showed up many times. Its antigen is still unknown. This clonotype was obtained from a woman in her 30s with Graves' ophthalmopathy. The J gene is TRBJ2-1, the V gene TRBV6-1; no definite D call. The sequenced sample was blood. The CDR3 sequence is CASRGYVDNEQFF. Here the CDR3 DNA reads TGTGCCAGCAGGGGGTACGTTGACAATGAGCAGTTCTTC.